The clone carrying this T cell receptor beta chain was counted many times. The antigen is not known. The data stem from a study of neurological immune-mediated disorders. Overall study results and limits: The study found no CDR3 amino acid sequences shared by expanded clones across subjects, suggesting private repertoires in all groups.

TCRdb re-derived calls from the 5' RACE reads in MiXCR, one entry per CDR3 protein. The sample shows 71,000 or so distinct CDR3 sequences, 4.5% to 6.5% of them seen only once. Deletions cut 0 bases from V and 5 bases from J, with 11 bases between. This CDR3 has 15 residues. From germline, CDR1 is SGHRS and CDR2 YFSETQ. This TCR came from a woman in her 30s with multiple sclerosis. This sequence joins TRBV5-1 and TRBJ2-2; the D gene is possibly TRBD1 (6 bases). The sequencing input was PBMCs. The CDR3 DNA sequence: TGCGCCAGCAGCTTGGGCACAGGGCTAACCGGGGAGCTGTTTTTT. This encodes CASSLGTGLTGELFF.